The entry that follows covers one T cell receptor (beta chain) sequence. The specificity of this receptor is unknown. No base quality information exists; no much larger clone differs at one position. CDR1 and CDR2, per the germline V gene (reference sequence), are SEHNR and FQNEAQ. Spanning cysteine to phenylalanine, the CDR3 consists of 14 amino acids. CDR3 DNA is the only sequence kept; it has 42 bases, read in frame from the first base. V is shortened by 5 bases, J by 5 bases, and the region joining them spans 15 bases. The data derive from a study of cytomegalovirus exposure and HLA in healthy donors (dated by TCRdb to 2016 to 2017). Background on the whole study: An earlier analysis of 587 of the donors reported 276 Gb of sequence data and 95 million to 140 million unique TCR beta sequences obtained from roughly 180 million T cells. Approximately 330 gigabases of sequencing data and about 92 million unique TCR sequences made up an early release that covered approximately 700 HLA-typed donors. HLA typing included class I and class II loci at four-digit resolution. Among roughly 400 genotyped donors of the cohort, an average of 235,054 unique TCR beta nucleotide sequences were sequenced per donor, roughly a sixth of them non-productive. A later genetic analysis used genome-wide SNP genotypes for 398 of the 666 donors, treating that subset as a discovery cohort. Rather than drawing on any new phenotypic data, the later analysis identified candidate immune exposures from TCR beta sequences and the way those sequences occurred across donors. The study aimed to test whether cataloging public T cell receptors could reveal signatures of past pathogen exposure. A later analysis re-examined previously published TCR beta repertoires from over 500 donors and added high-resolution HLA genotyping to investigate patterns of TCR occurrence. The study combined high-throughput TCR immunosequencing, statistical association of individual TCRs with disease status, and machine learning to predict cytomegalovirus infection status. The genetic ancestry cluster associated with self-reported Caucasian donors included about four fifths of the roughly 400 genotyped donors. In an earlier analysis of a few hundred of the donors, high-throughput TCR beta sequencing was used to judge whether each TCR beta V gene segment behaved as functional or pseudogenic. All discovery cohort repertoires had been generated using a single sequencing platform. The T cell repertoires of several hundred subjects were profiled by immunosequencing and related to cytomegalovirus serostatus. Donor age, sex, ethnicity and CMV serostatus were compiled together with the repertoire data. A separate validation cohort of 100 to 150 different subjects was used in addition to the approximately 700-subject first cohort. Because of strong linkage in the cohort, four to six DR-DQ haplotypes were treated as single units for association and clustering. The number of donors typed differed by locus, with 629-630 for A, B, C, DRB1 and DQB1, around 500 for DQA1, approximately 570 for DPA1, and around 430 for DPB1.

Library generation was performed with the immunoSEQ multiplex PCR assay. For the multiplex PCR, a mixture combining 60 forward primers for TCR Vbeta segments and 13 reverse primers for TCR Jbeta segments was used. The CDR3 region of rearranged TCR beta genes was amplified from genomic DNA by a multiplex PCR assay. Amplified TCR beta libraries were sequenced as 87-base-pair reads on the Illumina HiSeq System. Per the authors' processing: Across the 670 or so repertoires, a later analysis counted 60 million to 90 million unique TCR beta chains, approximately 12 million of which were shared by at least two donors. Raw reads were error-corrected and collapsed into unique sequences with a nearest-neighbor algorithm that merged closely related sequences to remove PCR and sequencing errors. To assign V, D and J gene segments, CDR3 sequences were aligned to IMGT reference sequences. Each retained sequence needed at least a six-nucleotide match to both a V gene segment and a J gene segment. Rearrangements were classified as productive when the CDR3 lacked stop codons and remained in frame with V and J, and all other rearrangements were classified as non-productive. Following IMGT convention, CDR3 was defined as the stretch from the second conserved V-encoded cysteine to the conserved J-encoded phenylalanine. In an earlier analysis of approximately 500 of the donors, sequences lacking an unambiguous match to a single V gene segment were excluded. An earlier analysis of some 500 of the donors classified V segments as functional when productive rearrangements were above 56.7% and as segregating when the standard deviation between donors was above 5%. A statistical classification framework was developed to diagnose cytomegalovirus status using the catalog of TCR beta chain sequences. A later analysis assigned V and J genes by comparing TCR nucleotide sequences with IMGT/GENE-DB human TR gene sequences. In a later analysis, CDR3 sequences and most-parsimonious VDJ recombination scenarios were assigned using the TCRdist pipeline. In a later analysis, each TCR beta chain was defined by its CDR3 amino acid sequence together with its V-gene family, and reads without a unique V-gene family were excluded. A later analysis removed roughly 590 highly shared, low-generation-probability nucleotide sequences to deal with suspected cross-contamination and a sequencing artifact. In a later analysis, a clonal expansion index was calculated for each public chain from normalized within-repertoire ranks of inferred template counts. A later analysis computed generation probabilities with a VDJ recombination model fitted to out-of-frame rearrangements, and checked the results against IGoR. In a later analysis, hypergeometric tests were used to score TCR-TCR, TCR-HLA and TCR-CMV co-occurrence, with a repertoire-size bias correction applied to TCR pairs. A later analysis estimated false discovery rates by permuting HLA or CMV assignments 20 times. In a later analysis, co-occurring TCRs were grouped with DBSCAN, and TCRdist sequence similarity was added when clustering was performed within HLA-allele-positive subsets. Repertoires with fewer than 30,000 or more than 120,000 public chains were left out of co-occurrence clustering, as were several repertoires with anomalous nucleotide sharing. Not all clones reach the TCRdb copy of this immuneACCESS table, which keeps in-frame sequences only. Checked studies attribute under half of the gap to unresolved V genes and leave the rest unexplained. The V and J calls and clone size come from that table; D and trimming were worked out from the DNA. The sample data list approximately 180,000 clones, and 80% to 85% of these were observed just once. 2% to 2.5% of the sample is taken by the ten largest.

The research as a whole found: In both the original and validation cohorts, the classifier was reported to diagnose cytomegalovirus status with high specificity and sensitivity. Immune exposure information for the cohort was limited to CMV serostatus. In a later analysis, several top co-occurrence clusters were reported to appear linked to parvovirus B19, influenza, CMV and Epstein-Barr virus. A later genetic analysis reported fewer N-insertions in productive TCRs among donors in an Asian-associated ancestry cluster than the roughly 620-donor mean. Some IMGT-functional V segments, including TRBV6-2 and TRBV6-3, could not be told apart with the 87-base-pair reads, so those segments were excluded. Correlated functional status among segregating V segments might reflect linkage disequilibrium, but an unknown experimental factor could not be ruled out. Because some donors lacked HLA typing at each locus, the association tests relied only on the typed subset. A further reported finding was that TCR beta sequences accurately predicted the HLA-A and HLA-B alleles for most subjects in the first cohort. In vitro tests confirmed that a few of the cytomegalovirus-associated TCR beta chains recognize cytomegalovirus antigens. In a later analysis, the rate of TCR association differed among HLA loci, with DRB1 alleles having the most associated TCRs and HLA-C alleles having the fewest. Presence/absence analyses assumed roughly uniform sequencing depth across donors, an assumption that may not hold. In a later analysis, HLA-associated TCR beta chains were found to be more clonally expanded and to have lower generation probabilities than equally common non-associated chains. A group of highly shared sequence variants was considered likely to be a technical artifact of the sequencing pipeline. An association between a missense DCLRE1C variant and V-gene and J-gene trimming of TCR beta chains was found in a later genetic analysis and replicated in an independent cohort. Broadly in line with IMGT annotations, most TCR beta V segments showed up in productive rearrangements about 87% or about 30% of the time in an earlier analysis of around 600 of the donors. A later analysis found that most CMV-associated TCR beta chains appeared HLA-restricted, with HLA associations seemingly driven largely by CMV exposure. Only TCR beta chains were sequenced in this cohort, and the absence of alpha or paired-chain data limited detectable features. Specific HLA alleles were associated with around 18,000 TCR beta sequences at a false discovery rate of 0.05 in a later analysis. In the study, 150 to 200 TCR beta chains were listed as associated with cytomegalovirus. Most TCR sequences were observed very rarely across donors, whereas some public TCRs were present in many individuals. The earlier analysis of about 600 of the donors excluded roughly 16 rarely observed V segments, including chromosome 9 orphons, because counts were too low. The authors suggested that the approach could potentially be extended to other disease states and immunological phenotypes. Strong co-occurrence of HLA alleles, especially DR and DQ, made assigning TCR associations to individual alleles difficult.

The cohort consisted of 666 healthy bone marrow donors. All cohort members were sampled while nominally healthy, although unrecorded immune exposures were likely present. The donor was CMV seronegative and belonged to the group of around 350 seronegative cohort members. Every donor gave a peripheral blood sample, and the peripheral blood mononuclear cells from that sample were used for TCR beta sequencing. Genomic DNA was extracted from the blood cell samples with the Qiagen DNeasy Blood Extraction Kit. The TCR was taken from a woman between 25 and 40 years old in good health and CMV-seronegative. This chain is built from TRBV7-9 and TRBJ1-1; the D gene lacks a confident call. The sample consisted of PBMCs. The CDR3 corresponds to CASSSREPPTEAFF. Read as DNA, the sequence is TGTGCCAGCAGCAGCCGCGAACCCCCAACTGAAGCTTTCTTT.